This T cell receptor beta chain was identified during a study of shared clonotypes between healthy human individuals. Study details: Each donor's CD4 naive and CD4 memory cells filled three plates apiece, CD8 naive two, and CD8 memory one. Study findings and constraints: When naive CD4 clonotypes were compared across a handful of donors, 4% to 6.5% were shared.

As defined, naive CD8 cells were CD45RO-negative and positively selected for CCR7, with terminally differentiated effector memory CD45RA+ cells excluded. The CDR3 is made up of 14 amino acids. Germline CDR1 reads MNHEY; CDR2 reads SMNVEV (reference sequence). With 3 bases removed from V and 2 bases from J, the gap between germline ends came to 11 bases. The DNA input per sorted-subset replicate PCR was 150 to 200 ng, corresponding to around 28,000 T cell genomes. Assay used: immunoSEQ multiplex PCR; TCRdb lists only in-frame clones, some missing. The sample records 1.5 million to 2.5 million clones, approximately 95% being singletons. This clone showed up just once. Its antigen remains unknown. In the same sample, other DNA sequences code for this CDR3.

This TCR derives from a man between 18 and 35 years old in good health. This sequence joins TRBV27 and TRBJ2-7; no clear D gene. The source material was naive CD8+ T cells sorted from blood. The CDR3 is CASSFSTGTYEQYF. CDR3 in DNA: TGTGCCAGCAGTTTCTCGACGGGCACCTACGAGCAGTACTTC.